One sample yielded the 19 T cell receptor beta chains listed below, sequenced in a study of tumor-infiltrating lymphocytes in localized non-small cell lung cancer. This table comes from immunoSEQ multiplex PCR, and its TCRdb copy is limited to in-frame clones, with some not included. Here the sample spans 25,000 to 30,000 clones, 80% to 90% being singletons. Sequencing used lung tumor tissue. These receptors all come from a human donor with non-small cell lung cancer.

This rearrangement joins TRBV5-6 to TRBJ1-6; D is undetermined. The CDR3 has 15 residues. Per the germline V gene, CDR1 is SGHDT and CDR2 is YYEEEE. Trimming took 0 bases from V and 6 from J, leaving 10 bases between them. The CDR3 here is CASSLGVTSNSPLHF. CDR3 coding DNA: TGTGCCAGCAGCTTGGGAGTGACATCTAATTCACCCCTCCACTTT.

This chain joins TRBV4-2 and TRBJ2-5; 8 nucleotides align to TRBD2. V lost 2 bases to trimming and J lost 0 bases; unmatched junction nucleotides: 5. The CDR3 is made up of 16 amino acids. The germline gives CDR1 LGHNA, CDR2 YNFKEQ. The CDR3 sequence is CASSQLSGGDQETQYF. CDR3 nucleotides: TGTGCCAGCAGCCAATTGAGCGGGGGAGACCAAGAGACCCAGTACTTC.

Notes on this clone: Other DNA sequences within the sample encode an identical CDR3. The chain combines TRBV12-5 with TRBJ1-5; 8 nucleotides agree with TRBD1. The CDR3 is made up of 15 amino acids. The V segment lost 4 bases and the J segment 0 bases; nucleotides outside the gene matches: 2. The V gene's germline CDR1 is LGHNT and CDR2 FRNRAP. The CDR3 DNA reads as TGTGCTAGTGGTTGGACAGGGCCTAGCAATCAGCCCCAGCATTTT. Its translation is CASGWTGPSNQPQHF.

The gene calls are TRBV9 and TRBJ2-1; a possible D gene is TRBD2 (6 bases). This CDR3 region has 15 residues. The germline V and J ends were trimmed by 0 bases and 10 bases, with 17 bases remaining between them. CDR1 and CDR2 (germline): SGDLS, YYNGEE. CDR3 residues: CASSVAAGLVGEQFF. CDR3 DNA sequence: TGTGCCAGCAGCGTAGCGGCGGGGCTCGTTGGGGAGCAGTTCTTC.

The chain uses TRBV5-1 and TRBJ2-5, with 8 positions matching TRBD2. The CDR3 has 14 residues. Germline V gives CDR1 SGHRS, CDR2 YFSETQ. V was clipped by 2 bases and J by 4 bases; unmatched bases: 4. CDR3 sequence reads: CASSFGGGRETQYF. The DNA of the CDR3 is TGCGCCAGCAGCTTTGGCGGGGGGAGAGAGACCCAGTACTTC.

In its sample, this clone was seen once. The genes are TRBV6-6 and TRBJ2-7; tentatively, D is TRBD1 (5 bases). The V and J ends lost 6 bases and 4 bases respectively, with 19 bases between them. This CDR3 is 15 amino acids long. The germline V gene has CDR1 MNHNY and CDR2 SVGAGI (reference sequence). The CDR3 is CASSPRQLGGYEQYF. Written as DNA, the CDR3 is TGTGCCAGCAGCCCAAGACAGCTCGGTGGGTACGAGCAGTACTTC.

The chain combines TRBV29-1 with TRBJ1-6, with a tentative D call TRBD1 (6 bases). There are 15 residues in the CDR3. Trimming pared 5 bases from V and 5 bases from J, leaving 16 bases between. Germline V CDR1 and CDR2: SQVTM, ANQGSEA. The CDR3 sequence: CSVSVGQSHNSPLHF. DNA of the CDR3: TGCAGCGTTTCGGTAGGACAGTCTCATAATTCACCCCTCCACTTT.

The chain uses TRBV21-1 and TRBJ2-7; the listed D gene, TRBD1, was not tested against the DNA. TRBV21-1 is annotated as a pseudogene. This CDR3 comprises 15 residues. The CDR3 here is CASSLRDRSHYEQYF. The CDR3 DNA reads TGTGCCAGCAGCCTCCGGGACAGATCCCACTACGAGCAGTACTTC.

In this sample, this clone turned up a few times. V is TRBV5-1 and J is TRBJ1-2, with TRBD1 identical over 11 bases. After removal of 4 bases from V and 7 bases from J, the junction contained 9 bases not matched to a gene. Per the germline V gene, CDR1 is SGHRS and CDR2 is YFSETQ. The CDR3 covers 15 residues. CDR3 sequence (DNA): TGCGCCAGCAGCCTCGGGACAGGGGGACTGGGTGGCTACACCTTC. This encodes CASSLGTGGLGGYTF.

The chain recombines TRBV6-1 with TRBJ1-5, with D unresolved. Germline V gene lookup returns CDR1 MNHNS and CDR2 SASEGT. V lost 2 bases and J 3 bases, leaving 14 bases between the germline ends. This CDR3 has 16 residues. Here the CDR3 reads CASSEMWGFANQPQHF. DNA of the CDR3: TGTGCCAGCAGTGAAATGTGGGGTTTCGCCAATCAGCCCCAGCATTTT.

This chain connects TRBV5-6 to TRBJ1-2; 8 bases are shared with TRBD1. Trimming cost V 4 bases and J 4 bases; bases outside gene matches: 6. This CDR3 comprises 14 residues. CDR1 is SGHDT, CDR2 YYEEEE, per germline. As DNA, the CDR3 is TGTGCCAGCAGCGACGGGACAGGTCTCTATGGCTACACCTTC. Residues: CASSDGTGLYGYTF.

J is TRBJ1-5 and V is TRBV6-1; D is unclear. Trimming left V 1 base short and J 2 bases short, with 15 bases between. Germline V gives CDR1 MNHNS, CDR2 SASEGT. There are 17 residues in the CDR3. CDR3 region: CASSEVGSYPGNQPQHF. Written as DNA, the CDR3 is TGTGCCAGCAGTGAAGTCGGGAGCTACCCGGGCAATCAGCCCCAGCATTTT.

The chain employs TRBV19 and TRBJ2-5, with 8 bases fitting TRBD2. The ends lost 5 bases at V and 3 bases at J; junction bases unmatched: 2. The CDR3 is made up of 13 amino acids. Germline V gene sequence: CDR1 LNHDA, CDR2 SQIVND (reference sequence). The CDR3 loop reads CASSRGGEETQYF. The CDR3 DNA reads TGTGCCAGTAGTCGGGGGGGCGAAGAGACCCAGTACTTC.

V and J are TRBV27 and TRBJ2-3; D not resolved. The CDR3 consists of 15 residues. CDR1 is MNHEY, CDR2 SMNVEV, per germline (reference sequence). V dropped 2 bases and J dropped 8 bases, with 17 bases sitting between them. This CDR3 reads CASSLSGPEFGTQYF. CDR3 sequence (DNA): TGTGCCAGCAGTTTAAGTGGACCGGAATTCGGTACGCAGTATTTT.

This clone was seen just once. The V gene is TRBV7-2, the J gene TRBJ2-2; perhaps TRBD2 as D (5 bases). The CDR3 spans 13 residues. Deletions cut 5 bases from V and 6 bases from J, with 10 bases between. Germline CDR1 and CDR2: SGHTA and FQGNSA. The chain's CDR3 is CASSPTSAGELFF. The CDR3 DNA is TGTGCCAGCAGCCCCACTAGTGCCGGGGAGCTGTTTTTT.

This clone was picked up one time. V and J are TRBV5-4 and TRBJ2-3; perhaps D is TRBD1 or TRBD2 (5 bases each). V lost 0 bases, J lost 2 bases, and 19 bases lay in between. The CDR3 spans 18 residues. Per germline, CDR1 SGHNT and CDR2 YYREEE (reference sequence). The CDR3, as DNA: TGTGCCAGCAGCTTGGTCAGGGCCGAATGGGGAGTCACAGATACGCAGTATTTT. Its translation: CASSLVRAEWGVTDTQYF.

This clone has a handful of counts. V usage is TRBV19 and J usage is TRBJ1-5, with D uncertain. CDR3 length: 15 residues. The ends were cut back, 4 bases at V and 0 bases at J, with 10 bases in the middle. CDR1 is LNHDA, CDR2 SQIVND, per germline (reference sequence). DNA for the CDR3: TGTGCCAGTAGTACGACCGGCTATAGCAATCAGCCCCAGCATTTT. Its protein product is CASSTTGYSNQPQHF.

The table lists this clone with a few counts. V is TRBV2 and J is TRBJ2-5, with a possible D match to TRBD1 (6 bases). The CDR3 has 14 residues. The germline V and J ends were trimmed by 2 bases and 9 bases, with 16 bases remaining between them. CDR1 SNHLY and CDR2 FYNNEI come from the germline V gene. The CDR3 region is CASSERGRPGAQYF. The DNA for the CDR3 is TGTGCCAGCAGTGAAAGGGGCAGACCAGGGGCCCAGTACTTC.

V and J are TRBV2 and TRBJ2-3, with D maybe TRBD2 (6 bases). V lost 4 bases, J lost 3 bases, and 11 bases lay in between. The CDR3 consists of 14 residues. CDR1 is SNHLY and CDR2 is FYNNEI in the germline V gene. The CDR3 region has the DNA TGTGCCAGCAGTGGGCGCGGGGTGACAGATACGCAGTATTTT. Translated: CASSGRGVTDTQYF.